This is a list of T cell receptor beta chains from one sample in a study of CD8 T cells in ankylosing spondylitis. Each CDR3 protein is one row after TCRdb ran MiXCR on the 5' RACE reads. The repertoire holds about 130,000 distinct CDR3 sequences, with around 6.6% as singletons. The sequencing sample was made of blood, either unsorted or a sorted T cell fraction (not recorded which). The receptors here all came from a female donor with ankylosing spondylitis or in good health (not recorded which). CDR3s include the opening cysteine and the closing phenylalanine or tryptophan. The D gene is left open where the match is weak. Some rows mark clone size as missing; the rest say once, few, many or name a class of expanded clone.

>NA|TRBV7-9|many|TRBJ1-1
TGTGCCAGCAGCCTATTAACTGAAGCTTTCTTT
CASSLLTEAFF
>TRBD1|TRBV6-1|many|TRBJ1-1
TGTGCCAGCAGCCCCGTCCTACAGGGGCGAGCCCGGACTGAAGCTTTCTTT
CASSPVLQGRARTEAFF
>NA|TRBV5-1|many|TRBJ2-7
TGCGCCACCAGTCTGGGAGCCCTCGCGCGAGAGCAGTACTTC
CATSLGALAREQYF
>TRBD1|TRBV5-1|many|TRBJ1-1
TGCGCCAGCAGCTCGGACAGGGCGAACACTGAAGCTTTCTTT
CASSSDRANTEAFF
>NA|TRBV5-1|many|TRBJ1-2
TGCGCCAGCAGCTTGGGGGCGATATCAGCTAACTATGGCTACACCTTC
CASSLGAISANYGYTF
>NA|TRBV4-1|many|TRBJ1-2
TGCGCCAGCAGCCAAGGCCTCGGGAGCTACCATGGCTACACCTTC
CASSQGLGSYHGYTF
>NA|TRBV5-1|many|TRBJ2-7
TGCGCCAGCAGCTTCAATCCTACCTACGAGCAGTACTTC
CASSFNPTYEQYF
>NA|TRBV28|many|TRBJ1-6
TGTGCCAGCAGTTTAGGGGGGATTCGTCGGTCACCCCTCCACTTT
CASSLGGIRRSPLHF
>TRBD2|TRBV20-1|many|TRBJ2-1
TGCAGTGCCAGACATCAGCGGGGGGGCTCCTACAATGAGCAGTTCTTC
CSARHQRGGSYNEQFF
>NA|TRBV4-1|many|TRBJ2-1
TGCGCCAGCAGCCAAGTCGACCTCGGTTTCTCCTACAATGAGCAGTTCTTC
CASSQVDLGFSYNEQFF
>NA|TRBV7-9|many|TRBJ1-1
TGTGCCAGCAGCCTGCTTTTGGAAGCTTTCTTT
CASSLLLEAFF
>TRBD2|TRBV9|many|TRBJ2-3
TGTGCCAGCAGCGCCCGGGGGGTCTACACAGATACGCAGTATTTT
CASSARGVYTDTQYF
>TRBD2|TRBV20-1|many|TRBJ2-5
TGCAGTGCTAACCCGGCGATAGCGGGGGGTCCTGAGACCCAGTACTTC
CSANPAIAGGPETQYF
>NA|TRBV28|many|TRBJ1-5
TGTGCCAGCACCGATTTACTCGCAGGGGATTCTCAGCCCCAGCATTTT
CASTDLLAGDSQPQHF
>NA|TRBV4-1|many|TRBJ2-7
TGCGCCAGCAGCCAAGCCGTGGGTGTGAGCGAGCAGTACTTC
CASSQAVGVSEQYF
>NA|TRBV30|NA|TRBJ1-1
TGTGCCTGGAGTCTTCGGAGGAACACTGAAGATTTCTTT
CAWSLRRNTEDFF
>TRBD1|TRBV20-1|many|TRBJ1-6
TGCAGTGCTAGAGATGACAGGGGTTGGTCACCCCTCCACTTT
CSARDDRGWSPLHF
>NA|TRBV5-5|many|TRBJ1-1
TGTGCCAGCAGCCGTGGTCGGGGATTGAACACTGAAGCTTTCTTT
CASSRGRGLNTEAFF
>NA|TRBV27|NA|TRBJ1-1
TGTGCCAGCAGTCCGCCGGGGTGGGAGGGATCCGCTGAAGCTTTCTTT
CASSPPGWEGSAEAFF
>TRBD2|TRBV7-8|few|TRBJ2-2
TGTGCCAGCAGCTTCACTAGCGGGGGGCACAACGGGGACACCGGGGAGCTGTTTTTT
CASSFTSGGHNGDTGELFF
>NA|TRBV30|NA|TRBJ1-3
TGTGCCTGGATTGACAATACCTCTGGAAACACCATATATTTT
CAWIDNTSGNTIYF
>NA|TRBV29-1|many|TRBJ1-1
TGCAGCGTTTTAGGACAGAACACTGAAGCTTTCTTT
CSVLGQNTEAFF
>TRBD1|TRBV12-3/TRBV12-4|many|TRBJ1-2
TGTGCCAGCAGTTTCAGCCCTAATGAGGGGGCGCATGGCTACACCTTC
CASSFSPNEGAHGYTF
>NA|TRBV20-1|many|TRBJ1-6
TGCAGTGCTAGAGAGGGCAGGAGCTCCTATAATTCACCCCTCCACTTT
CSAREGRSSYNSPLHF